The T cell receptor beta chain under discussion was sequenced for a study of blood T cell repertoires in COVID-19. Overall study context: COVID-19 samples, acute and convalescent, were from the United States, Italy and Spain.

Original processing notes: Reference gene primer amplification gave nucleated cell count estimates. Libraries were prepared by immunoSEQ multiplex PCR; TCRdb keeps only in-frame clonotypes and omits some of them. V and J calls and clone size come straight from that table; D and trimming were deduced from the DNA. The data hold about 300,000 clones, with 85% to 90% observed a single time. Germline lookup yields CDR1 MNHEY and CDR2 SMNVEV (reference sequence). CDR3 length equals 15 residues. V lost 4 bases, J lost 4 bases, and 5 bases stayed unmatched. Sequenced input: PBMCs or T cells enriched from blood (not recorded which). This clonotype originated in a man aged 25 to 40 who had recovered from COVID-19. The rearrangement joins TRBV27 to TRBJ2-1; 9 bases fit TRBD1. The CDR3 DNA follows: TGTGCCAGCAGTTCCGGGACAGGGCTATACAATGAGCAGTTCTTC. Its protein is CASSSGTGLYNEQFF.